Listed here are 14 T cell receptor beta chains from one sample, sequenced in a study of T cell responses to AZD1222 COVID-19 vaccine. TCRdb's copy holds only in-frame clones and misses some; the assay was immunoSEQ multiplex PCR. The profile shows about 150,000 clones, about 85% of them singletons. This material consisted of peripheral blood, taken after recovery from COVID-19. Receptors were obtained from an adult who had recovered from COVID-19.

This clone was seen only a few times. The V call is TRBV15, the J call TRBJ1-6; the D gene is possibly TRBD1 (5 bases). This CDR3 has 14 residues. The V gene lost 4 bases and the J gene lost 10 bases, with 14 bases spanning the gap. CDR1 and CDR2 from the germline V gene are LNHNV and YYDKDF (reference sequence). CDR3 amino acids: CATSTHLRESPLHF. CDR3 coding DNA: TGTGCCACCAGCACCCACCTCAGGGAGTCACCCCTCCACTTT.

This chain uses TRBV5-6 with TRBJ1-2, with TRBD1 matching over 7 bases. Germline-derived CDR1 and CDR2 are SGHDT and YYEEEE. Unmatched junction bases numbered 12, after V lost 4 bases and J lost 12 bases. This CDR3 is 13 amino acids long. CDR3 in DNA: TGTGCCAGCAGCCTCCCCCCGGGACAGATTAACACCTTC. The encoded protein is CASSLPPGQINTF.

This clone was seen just once. This chain links TRBV6-1 with TRBJ1-3, with unresolved D. V shed 2 bases and J shed 0 bases, with 8 bases lying between them. This CDR3 contains 15 residues. In germline, CDR1 is MNHNS, CDR2 SASEGT. The CDR3 DNA sequence: TGTGCCAGCAGTGAAACGGGAAGCTCTGGAAACACCATATATTTT. Amino acids: CASSETGSSGNTIYF.

The chain has TRBV19 and TRBJ2-5, with 7 bases lining up with TRBD1. There are 13 residues in the CDR3. Germline V lookup: CDR1 LNHDA, CDR2 SQIVND (reference sequence). The V segment lost 5 bases and the J segment 4 bases; nucleotides outside the gene matches: 4. CDR3 sequence reads: CASSANRGETQYF. In nucleotides, the CDR3 is TGTGCCAGTAGTGCTAACAGGGGAGAGACCCAGTACTTC.

This chain joins TRBV6-5 and TRBJ2-2; no reliable D call. The CDR3 contains 14 residues. Looked up from germline, CDR1 is MNHEY and CDR2 is SVGAGI. With 6 bases removed from V and 3 bases from J, the gap between germline ends came to 11 bases. CDR3 in amino acids: CASSHLGHTGELFF. CDR3 coding DNA: TGTGCCAGCAGCCATTTAGGGCACACCGGGGAGCTGTTTTTT.

The chain joins TRBV4-3 to TRBJ2-3; TRBD2 matches at 11 bases. V shed 0 bases, J shed 0 bases, and the junction held 5 bases outside the gene matches. Germline loops: CDR1 LGHNA, CDR2 YSLEER. CDR3 length equals 18 residues. In nucleotides, the CDR3 is TGCGCCAGCAGCCAAGAAGGGGGACTAGCGGCCAGCACAGATACGCAGTATTTT. Translating it yields CASSQEGGLAASTDTQYF.

This chain joins TRBV5-6 and TRBJ1-2, with D possibly being TRBD1 (5 bases). CDR3 length: 13 amino acids. CDR1 is SGHDT and CDR2 is YYEEEE in the germline V gene. With 4 bases removed from V and 8 bases from J, the gap between germline ends came to 15 bases. The CDR3 sequence is CASSADRRLGYTF. The CDR3 DNA sequence: TGTGCCAGCAGCGCCGACAGACGGCTCGGCTACACCTTC.

The chain is built from TRBV6-1 and TRBJ1-2; D gene ambiguous. The V gene lost 2 bases and the J gene lost 3 bases, with 4 bases spanning the gap. Germline assignment: CDR1 MNHNS and CDR2 SASEGT. The CDR3 is 12 residues long. The CDR3 nucleotides read TGTGCCAGCAGTGAATATGACTATGGCTACACCTTC. Its translation is CASSEYDYGYTF.

The gene calls are TRBV2 and TRBJ1-4; 9 bases are a match to TRBD1. The CDR3 runs to 14 residues. CDR1 is SNHLY, CDR2 FYNNEI, per germline. With V trimmed by 7 bases and J by 8 bases, 8 bases remained unmatched. The CDR3 region has the DNA TGTGCCAGCACCAGGACAGGGGTGGAAGAAAAACTGTTTTTT. Protein sequence: CASTRTGVEEKLFF. The full variable domain, completed using reference TRBV2 and TRBJ1-4, is EPEVTQTPSHQVTQMGQEVILRCVPISNHLYFYWYRQILGQKVEFLVSFYNNEISEKSEIFDDQFSVERPDGSNFTLKIRSTKLEDSAMYFCASTRTGVEEKLFFGSGTQLSVL.

This clone has only a few counts. The rearrangement links TRBV28 to TRBJ1-1; no clear D gene. The CDR3 is 13 residues long. Trimming took 7 bases from V and 6 from J, leaving 15 bases between them. CDR1 MDHEN and CDR2 SYDVKM come from the germline V gene. The CDR3 DNA reads as TGTGCCAGCACCTTCAGCGGGGTCGCTGAAGCTTTCTTT. Translated, it gives CASTFSGVAEAFF.

The chain employs TRBV2 and TRBJ2-7, with D tentatively TRBD2 (5 bases). This CDR3 region has 14 residues. The V gene lost 5 bases and the J gene lost 3 bases, with 14 bases spanning the gap. Germline V gives CDR1 SNHLY, CDR2 FYNNEI. The CDR3 is CASSSEARSYEQYF. The CDR3, as DNA: TGTGCCAGCAGTTCGGAGGCCCGCAGCTACGAGCAGTACTTC.

The table lists this clone with a count of one. V gene TRBV29-1 combines with J gene TRBJ2-5; D unclear. Trimming shortened V by 5 bases and J by 4 bases, and 8 bases separated the two germline ends. This CDR3 has 11 amino acids. Germline V gives CDR1 SQVTM, CDR2 ANQGSEA. As DNA, the CDR3 is TGCAGCGTTTCCAGTCGAGAGACCCAGTACTTC. It yields the protein CSVSSRETQYF.

Here the CDR3 DNA reads TGTGCCAGCAGCTTCATGGGGGCTAGCGGGAGCACAGATACGCAGTATTTT. Protein: CASSFMGASGSTDTQYF. The V call is TRBV11-2, the J call TRBJ2-3; 8 bases map to TRBD2. Trimming cost V 3 bases and J 0 bases; bases outside gene matches: 8. Per germline, CDR1 SGHAT and CDR2 FQNNGV. The CDR3 covers 17 residues.

The chain uses TRBV19 and TRBJ1-1; 8 nucleotides agree with TRBD1. This CDR3 comprises 16 residues. With V trimmed by 6 bases and J by 3 bases, 12 bases remained unmatched. CDR1 and CDR2 (germline): LNHDA, SQIVND (reference sequence). In nucleotides, the CDR3 is TGTGCCAGTAGCCCCTCAGGGGGCAGTGGGTACACTGAAGCTTTCTTT. This codes for CASSPSGGSGYTEAFF.